The entry below gives a single T cell receptor beta chain sequence along with its context. As yet, its antigen is unknown. The protocol was immunoSEQ multiplex PCR, while the TCRdb copy is restricted to in-frame clones and leaves out a portion. The sample has fewer than 500,000 clones; approximately 79% are singletons. This record belongs to a study of shared clonotypes between healthy human individuals. Study conclusions and caveats: Genetic and exposure-history diversity was limited by the few donors.

This CDR3 is built from 15 residues. Germline V CDR1 and CDR2: MGHDK, SYGVNS. The sequence came from a woman aged 40 to 55 in good health. Some clones in this sample may be carry-over from other donors' samples. Input material: PBMCs. The V and J genes are TRBV25-1 and TRBJ2-5; 11 bases are shared with TRBD2. TRBJ2-7 explains the end of the DNA better; the J call may be wrong. The CDR3 coding sequence is TGTGCCAGCAGCAGGGCCGGGACTAGCGGCTACGAGCAGTACTTC. Its protein product is CASSRAGTSGYEQYF.